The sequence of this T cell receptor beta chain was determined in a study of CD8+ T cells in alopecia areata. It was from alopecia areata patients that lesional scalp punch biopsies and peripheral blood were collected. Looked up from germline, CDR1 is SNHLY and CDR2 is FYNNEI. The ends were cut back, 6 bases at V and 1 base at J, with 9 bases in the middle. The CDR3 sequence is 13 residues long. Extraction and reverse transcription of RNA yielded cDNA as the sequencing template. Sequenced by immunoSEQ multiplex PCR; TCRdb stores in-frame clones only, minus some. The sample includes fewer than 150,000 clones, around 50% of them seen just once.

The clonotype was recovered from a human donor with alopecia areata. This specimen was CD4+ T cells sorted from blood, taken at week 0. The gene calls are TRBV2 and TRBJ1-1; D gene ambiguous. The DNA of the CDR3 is TGTGCCAGCAGAGAAAGGGAGAACACTGAAGCTTTCTTT. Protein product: CASRERENTEAFF.